Listed below are T cell receptor beta chains from one sample, sequenced in a study of technical replicates of blood from several donors. Sequencing used immunoSEQ multiplex PCR; TCRdb keeps in-frame clones, though not all of them. The profile shows approximately 70,000 clones, 91% of them singletons. Sample: T cells isolated from PBMCs. Every receptor here comes from a human donor in good health. Some clones in this sample may be carry-over from other donors' samples. CDR3s include the opening cysteine and the closing phenylalanine or tryptophan. Each record gives: clone size, D gene, J gene, V gene, CDR3 DNA, CDR3 protein. The D gene is left open where the match is weak. Size is omitted from some rows. Given values are once, few, many or a class for expanded clones.

. | TRBD1 | TRBJ1-4 | TRBV19 | TGTGCCAGTAGTATCCGACAGGGCACTCCTGGTGAAAAACTGTTTTTT | CASSIRQGTPGEKLFF
. | TRBD1 | TRBJ1-1 | TRBV19 | TGTGCCAGTAGTAATACAGGGGGCCCCTCGAACACTGAAGCTTTCTTT | CASSNTGGPSNTEAFF
. | TRBD1 | TRBJ1-2 | TRBV7-2 | TGTGCCAGCAGCTTAGCAGGGGGCGACTATGGCTACACCTTC | CASSLAGGDYGYTF
. | TRBD1 | TRBJ2-7 | TRBV18 | TGTGCCAGCTCACCGGACAGGGCGAACGAGCAGTACTTC | CASSPDRANEQYF
. | TRBD1 | TRBJ2-1 | TRBV27 | TGTGCCAGCGATAGGGCAGGGGGCTCCTACAATGAGCAGTTCTTC | CASDRAGGSYNEQFF
. | . | TRBJ1-2 | TRBV2 | TGTGCCAGCAGCCCAAGAAAACGGGACTATGGCTACACCTTC | CASSPRKRDYGYTF
. | . | TRBJ1-4 | TRBV5-1 | TGCGCCAGCAGCTTGGATAGGGGAACTGAAAAACTGTTTTTT | CASSLDRGTEKLFF
. | TRBD1 | TRBJ2-4 | TRBV28 | TGTGCCAGCAGTACCAGCCTATTCGGGACAGGGAGGGACATTCAGTACTTC | CASSTSLFGTGRDIQYF
. | TRBD1 | TRBJ1-1 | TRBV5-1 | TGCGCCAGCAGCTTCGACAGGGCCAAGGACACTGAAGCTTTCTTT | CASSFDRAKDTEAFF
. | TRBD2 | TRBJ2-7 | TRBV2 | TGTGCCAGCAGTGAAGTTGGAAGGACTAGCGGGAGTTTAAGCGAGCAGTACTTC | CASSEVGRTSGSLSEQYF
once | . | TRBJ1-2 | TRBV29-1 | TGCAGCGTTGAACAGGGGTGGAGCTATGGCTACACCTTC | CSVEQGWSYGYTF
. | . | TRBJ1-1 | TRBV6-6 | TGTGCCAGCAGTTACTCTCGCGGGGGGGGTATCACTGAAGCTTTCTTT | CASSYSRGGGITEAFF
. | . | TRBJ2-3 | TRBV5-8 | TGTGCCAGCAGCTTAGGAGGGTTCACAGATACGCAGTATTTT | CASSLGGFTDTQYF
. | TRBD1 | TRBJ1-1 | TRBV14 | TGTGCCAGCAGATATGGACAGGGGTCGAACACTGAAGCTTTCTTT | CASRYGQGSNTEAFF
. | . | TRBJ2-1 | TRBV5-1 | TGCGCCAGCAGCCCAAGGGGTGATCTGTCCTACAATGAGCAGTTCTTC | CASSPRGDLSYNEQFF
. | . | TRBJ2-7 | TRBV5-1 | TGCGCCAGCAGCTTTACGGGACTCCAATCCTACGAGCAGTACTTC | CASSFTGLQSYEQYF
. | TRBD2 | TRBJ2-5 | TRBV5-6 | TGTGCCAGCAGCTGGGGGACTAGCGGACAAGAGACCCAGTACTTC | CASSWGTSGQETQYF
. | . | TRBJ2-1 | TRBV11-2 | TGTGCCAGCAGCCCAAGGGGTAGCTCCTACAATGAGCAGTTCTTC | CASSPRGSSYNEQFF
. | TRBD1 | TRBJ2-7 | TRBV7-8 | TGTGCCAGCAGTCATACAGGGGAGTACTACGAGCAGTACTTC | CASSHTGEYYEQYF
. | TRBD1 | TRBJ2-7 | TRBV15 | TGTGCCACCAGCAGAGATAGGGGACAGGGGACCTACGAGCAGTACTTC | CATSRDRGQGTYEQYF
. | . | TRBJ2-2 | TRBV4-1 | TGCGCCAGCAGCCAAGCTATTCTAGACACCGGGGAGCTGTTTTTT | CASSQAILDTGELFF
. | . | TRBJ2-5 | TRBV6-1 | TGTGCCAGCAGTGAGGGAACAGGACAAGGGGAGACCCAGTACTTC | CASSEGTGQGETQYF
. | . | TRBJ2-7 | TRBV19 | TGTGCCAGTAGTTACCGGGACACGACCTACGAGCAGTACTTC | CASSYRDTTYEQYF
few | . | TRBJ1-2 | TRBV7-9 | TGTGCCAGCAGCTTCAACGGAGCAGACTATGGCTACACCTTC | CASSFNGADYGYTF
. | . | TRBJ1-2 | TRBV6-1 | TGTGCCAGCAGTGAAGCCTGGACACCGGCCTATGGCTACACCTTC | CASSEAWTPAYGYTF
. | TRBD1 | TRBJ1-4 | TRBV5-1 | TGCGCCAGCAGCCAAGGACAGGGGGTAACTAATGAAAAACTGTTTTTT | CASSQGQGVTNEKLFF
. | TRBD1 | TRBJ1-2 | TRBV7-9 | TGTGCCAGCAGCTTGGACAGGGCTACCTATGGCTACACCTTC | CASSLDRATYGYTF
. | . | TRBJ1-5 | TRBV19 | TGTGCCAGTAGTAGGGAGGGGAATCAGCCCCAGCATTTT | CASSREGNQPQHF
. | TRBD2 | TRBJ2-5 | TRBV10-1 | TGCGCCAGCAGATGGGACGGGGGGGCCGGGGAGACCCAGTACTTC | CASRWDGGAGETQYF
. | . | TRBJ1-5 | TRBV15 | TGTGCCACCAGCAGAGTTGGAGCAGGCAATCAGCCCCAGCATTTT | CATSRVGAGNQPQHF
. | TRBD2 | TRBJ2-3 | TRBV15 | TGTGCCACCAGCAGTGGGGGACTAGCGGCAGATACGCAGTATTTT | CATSSGGLAADTQYF
. | . | TRBJ1-5 | TRBV6-6 | TGTGCCAGCAGAAATCCGTCAGGAACAAATCAGCCCCAGCATTTT | CASRNPSGTNQPQHF
. | . | TRBJ1-1 | TRBV9 | TGTGCCAGCAGCGTAGCCCCAGATCTGAACACTGAAGCTTTCTTT | CASSVAPDLNTEAFF
. | TRBD1 | TRBJ2-2 | TRBV30 | TGTGCCTGGAGTGGGACAGGGAGCACCGGGGAGCTGTTTTTT | CAWSGTGSTGELFF
. | . | TRBJ2-2 | TRBV30 | TGTGCCTGGAGTGACAGGGTATCCGGGGAGCTGTTTTTT | CAWSDRVSGELFF
. | TRBD2 | TRBJ2-1 | TRBV29-1 | TGCAGCGCTCGGACTAGCGAGTCAGAGCAGTTCTTC | CSARTSESEQFF
. | TRBD1 | TRBJ1-2 | TRBV11-3 | TGTGCCAGCAGCCAACCCGGGACAGGGGATGGCTACACCTTC | CASSQPGTGDGYTF
. | . | TRBJ1-5 | TRBV7-8 | TGTGCCAGCAGCGTCCATCAAGGGGCTTTTCAGCCCCAGCATTTT | CASSVHQGAFQPQHF
. | . | TRBJ2-3 | TRBV28 | TGTGCCAGCAGTTTATCGGGAGCGGGCACAGATACGCAGTATTTT | CASSLSGAGTDTQYF
once | . | TRBJ1-1 | TRBV2 | TGTGCCAGCAGTGCTGCGGGGGGTTGGAGCACTGAAGCTTTCTTT | CASSAAGGWSTEAFF
. | TRBD2 | TRBJ2-5 | TRBV7-9 | TGTGCCAGCAGCCCAGGACTAGCGGTACAAGAGACCCAGTACTTC | CASSPGLAVQETQYF
. | TRBD2 | TRBJ2-7 | TRBV13 | TGTGCCAGCAGCTGGGGACTAGGTTACGAGCAGTACTTC | CASSWGLGYEQYF
. | TRBD1 | TRBJ2-7 | TRBV27 | TGTGCCAGCAGTTTCCTGGACAGGAGATACGAGCAGTACTTC | CASSFLDRRYEQYF
. | TRBD2 | TRBJ2-7 | TRBV10-3 | TGTGCCATCCGCCTACGGGGGGGGGACTACGAGCAGTACTTC | CAIRLRGGDYEQYF
. | . | TRBJ2-3 | TRBV5-5 | TGTGCCAGCAGCTTGGGGGCAGGAACAGATACGCAGTATTTT | CASSLGAGTDTQYF
. | TRBD2 | TRBJ2-1 | TRBV19 | TGTGCCAGTAGTCCCCGGACTAGCGGGAGCTCCTACAATGAGCAGTTCTTC | CASSPRTSGSSYNEQFF
. | TRBD2 | TRBJ2-1 | TRBV30 | TGCGCCTGGAGTGTAAGGCGGGCGGGAGAGTACAATGAGCAGTTCTTC | CAWSVRRAGEYNEQFF
. | TRBD1 | TRBJ2-4 | TRBV9 | TGTGCCAGCAGCTCACAGGGGTCCGGAAACATTCAGTACTTC | CASSSQGSGNIQYF
. | . | TRBJ2-1 | TRBV7-9 | TGTGCCAGCAGCTTTCAAGGGGACACTGAGCAGTTCTTC | CASSFQGDTEQFF
once | . | TRBJ2-7 | TRBV5-6 | TGTGCCAGCAGCTTGGCGGGACATGCCTACGAGCAGTACTTC | CASSLAGHAYEQYF
. | TRBD2 | TRBJ2-7 | TRBV5-4 | TGTGCCAGCAGCTTGGACTCGGCGGGAGGGTCCTACGAGCAGTACTTC | CASSLDSAGGSYEQYF
. | . | TRBJ2-1 | TRBV27 | TGTGCCAGCAGTCCGCCGGACAGATTCCTCTACAATGAGCAGTTCTTC | CASSPPDRFLYNEQFF
once | . | TRBJ1-6 | TRBV4-1 | TGCGCCAGCAGCCCGACAGTTGGTAAAAATAATTCACCCCTCCACTTT | CASSPTVGKNNSPLHF
. | . | TRBJ2-1 | TRBV11-2 | TGTGCCAGCAGCTTAGGCCCCTGGGACTCCAGTGAGCAGTTCTTC | CASSLGPWDSSEQFF
. | . | TRBJ1-5 | TRBV19 | TGTGCCAGTAGCAGTCCAGGTTCAGATCAGCCCCAGCATTTT | CASSSPGSDQPQHF
. | . | TRBJ1-1 | TRBV7-3 | TGTGCCAGCAGCTTAACCCAAGGAGACACTGAAGCTTTCTTT | CASSLTQGDTEAFF
. | . | TRBJ2-2 | TRBV10-3 | TGTGCCATCAGTGAGTCGGGCTACCCCGGGGAGCTGTTTTTT | CAISESGYPGELFF
. | TRBD1 | TRBJ2-7 | TRBV4-1 | TGCGCCAGCAGCCACCCCTCCGGGACAGGGGGTATGTACGAGCAGTACTTC | CASSHPSGTGGMYEQYF
. | . | TRBJ2-5 | TRBV7-9 | TGTGCCAGCAGAGTCCTTTTGGAGGAGGGGCGGGAGACCCAGTACTTC | CASRVLLEEGRETQYF